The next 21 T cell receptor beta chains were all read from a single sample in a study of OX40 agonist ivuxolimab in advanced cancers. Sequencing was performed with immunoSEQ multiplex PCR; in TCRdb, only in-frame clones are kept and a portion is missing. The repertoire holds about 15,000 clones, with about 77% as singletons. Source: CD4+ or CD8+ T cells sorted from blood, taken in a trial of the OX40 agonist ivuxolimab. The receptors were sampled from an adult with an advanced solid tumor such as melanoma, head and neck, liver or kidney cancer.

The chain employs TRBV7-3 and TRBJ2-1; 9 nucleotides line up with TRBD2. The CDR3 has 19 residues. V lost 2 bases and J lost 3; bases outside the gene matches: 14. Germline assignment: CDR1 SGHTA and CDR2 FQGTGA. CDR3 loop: CASSLGSRAGGGFYNEQFF. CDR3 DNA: TGTGCCAGCAGCTTAGGGTCAAGGGCGGGAGGGGGATTCTACAATGAGCAGTTCTTC.

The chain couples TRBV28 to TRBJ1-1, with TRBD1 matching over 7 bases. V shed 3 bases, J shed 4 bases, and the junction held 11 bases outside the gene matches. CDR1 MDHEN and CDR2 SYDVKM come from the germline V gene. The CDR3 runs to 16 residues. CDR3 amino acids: CASSFDRADYVTEAFF. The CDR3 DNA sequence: TGTGCCAGCAGTTTCGACAGGGCAGACTACGTCACTGAAGCTTTCTTT.

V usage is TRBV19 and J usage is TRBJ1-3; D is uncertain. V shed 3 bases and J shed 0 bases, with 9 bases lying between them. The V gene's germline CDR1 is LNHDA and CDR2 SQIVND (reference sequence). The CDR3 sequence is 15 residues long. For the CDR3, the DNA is TGTGCCAGTAGTATGGTAGCGAACTCTGGAAACACCATATATTTT. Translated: CASSMVANSGNTIYF.

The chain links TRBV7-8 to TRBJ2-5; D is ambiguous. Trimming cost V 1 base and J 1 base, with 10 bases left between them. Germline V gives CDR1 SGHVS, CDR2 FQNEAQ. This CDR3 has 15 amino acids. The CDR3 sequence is CASSLVVAFQETQYF. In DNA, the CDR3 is TGTGCCAGCAGCTTAGTGGTAGCTTTCCAAGAGACCCAGTACTTC.

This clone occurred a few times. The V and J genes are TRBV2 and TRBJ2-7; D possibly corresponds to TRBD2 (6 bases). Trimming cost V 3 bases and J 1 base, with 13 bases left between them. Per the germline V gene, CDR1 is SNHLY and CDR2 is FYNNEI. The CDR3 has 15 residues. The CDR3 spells CASSDFGGRSYEQYF. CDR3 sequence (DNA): TGTGCCAGCAGTGATTTCGGGGGTAGATCCTACGAGCAGTACTTC.

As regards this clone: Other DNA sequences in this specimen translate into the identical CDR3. In nucleotides, the CDR3 is TGTGCCAGCAGAAGTACAGATACGCAGTATTTT. Its translation is CASRSTDTQYF. V is TRBV27 and J is TRBJ2-3; D is uncertain. CDR1 is MNHEY, CDR2 SMNVEV, per germline (reference sequence). V dropped 6 bases and J dropped 3 bases, with 4 bases sitting between them. The CDR3 runs to 11 residues.

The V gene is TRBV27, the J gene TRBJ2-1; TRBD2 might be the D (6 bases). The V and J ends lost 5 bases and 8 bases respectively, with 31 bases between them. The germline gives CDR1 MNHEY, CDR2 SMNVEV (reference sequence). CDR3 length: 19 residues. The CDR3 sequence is CASSTYRGDNLWRLHEQFF. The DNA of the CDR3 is TGTGCCAGCAGTACTTACCGCGGGGATAATCTTTGGCGCCTTCATGAGCAGTTCTTC.

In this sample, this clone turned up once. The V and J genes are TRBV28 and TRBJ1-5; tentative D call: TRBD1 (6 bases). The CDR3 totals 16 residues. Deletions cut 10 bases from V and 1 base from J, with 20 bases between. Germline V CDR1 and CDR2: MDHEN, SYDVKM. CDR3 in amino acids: CATIHRGGGSNQPQHF. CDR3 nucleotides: TGTGCCACCATCCACCGAGGGGGGGGGAGCAATCAGCCCCAGCATTTT.

CDR3 in DNA: TGTGCCAGCAGCTGGGACCTTGCCTACGAGCAGTACTTC. Protein product: CASSWDLAYEQYF. This chain uses TRBV11-2 with TRBJ2-5; D could derive from TRBD1 or TRBD2 (5 bases each). The tail of the sequence fits TRBJ2-7 better, so the J call may be wrong. CDR3 length equals 13 residues. The V gene's germline CDR1 is SGHAT and CDR2 FQNNGV.

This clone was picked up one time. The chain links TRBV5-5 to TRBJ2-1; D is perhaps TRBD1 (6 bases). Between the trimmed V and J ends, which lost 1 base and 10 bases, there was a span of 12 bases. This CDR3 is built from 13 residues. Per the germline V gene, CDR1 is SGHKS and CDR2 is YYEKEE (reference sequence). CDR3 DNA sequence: TGTGCCAGCAGCTTGTACCACAGGGTCGAGCAGTTCTTC. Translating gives CASSLYHRVEQFF.

CDR3 sequence: CATSRDRHINTEAFF. CDR3 DNA sequence: TGTGCCACCAGCAGAGATCGACATATTAACACTGAAGCTTTCTTT. The rearrangement joins TRBV15 to TRBJ1-1; D is unresolved. Per germline, CDR1 LNHNV and CDR2 YYDKDF (reference sequence). CDR3 length equals 15 residues. Trimming took 0 bases from V and 2 from J, leaving 10 bases between them.

The CDR3 DNA reads as TGTGCCAGTAGTATAGATCAGTTCTCCTTGCCGGGGGAGCTGTTTTTT. It codes for CASSIDQFSLPGELFF. The chain links TRBV19 to TRBJ2-2; D not resolved. Germline CDR1 reads LNHDA; CDR2 reads SQIVND (reference sequence). Trimming left V 0 bases short and J 8 bases short, with 16 bases between. The CDR3 runs to 16 residues.

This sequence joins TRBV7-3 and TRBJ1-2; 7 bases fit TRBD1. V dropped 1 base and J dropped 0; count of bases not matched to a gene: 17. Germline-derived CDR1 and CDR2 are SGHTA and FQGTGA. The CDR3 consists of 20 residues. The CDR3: CASSLMGPGDSVPSNYGYTF. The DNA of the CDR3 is TGTGCCAGCAGCTTAATGGGCCCCGGGGACAGTGTCCCTTCTAACTATGGCTACACCTTC.

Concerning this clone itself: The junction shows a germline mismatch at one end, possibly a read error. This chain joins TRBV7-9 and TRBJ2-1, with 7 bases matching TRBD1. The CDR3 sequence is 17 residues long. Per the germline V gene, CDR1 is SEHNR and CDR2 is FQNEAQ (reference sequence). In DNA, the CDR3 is TGTGCCAGCAGCTCCCGGGACAGAGACGCCTCCTACAATAAGCAGTTCTTC. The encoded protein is CASSSRDRDASYNKQFF.

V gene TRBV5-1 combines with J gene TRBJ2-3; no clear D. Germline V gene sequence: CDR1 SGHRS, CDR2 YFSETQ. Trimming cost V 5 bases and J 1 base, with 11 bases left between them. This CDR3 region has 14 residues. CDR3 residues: CASSPSVGTDTQYF. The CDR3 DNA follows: TGCGCCAGCAGTCCCAGCGTGGGCACAGATACGCAGTATTTT.

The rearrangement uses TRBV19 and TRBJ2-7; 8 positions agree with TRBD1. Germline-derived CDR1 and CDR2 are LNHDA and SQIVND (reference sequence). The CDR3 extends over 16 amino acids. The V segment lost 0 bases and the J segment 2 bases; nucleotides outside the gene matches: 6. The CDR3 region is CASSIEEGQATYEQYF. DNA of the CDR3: TGTGCCAGTAGTATAGAGGAGGGACAGGCCACCTACGAGCAGTACTTC.

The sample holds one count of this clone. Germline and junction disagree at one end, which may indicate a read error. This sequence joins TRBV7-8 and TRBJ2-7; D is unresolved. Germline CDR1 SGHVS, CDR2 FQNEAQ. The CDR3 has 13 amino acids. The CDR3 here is CASSLGSVHEQYF. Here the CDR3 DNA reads TGTGCCAGCAGTTTAGGGTCAGTCCACGAGCAGTACTTC.

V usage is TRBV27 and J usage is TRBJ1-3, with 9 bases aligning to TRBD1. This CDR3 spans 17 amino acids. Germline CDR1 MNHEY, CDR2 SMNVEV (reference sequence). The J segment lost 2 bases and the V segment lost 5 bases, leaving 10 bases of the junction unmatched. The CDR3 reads CASSNLKQGAAGNTIYF. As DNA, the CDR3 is TGTGCCAGCAGTAACCTCAAACAGGGGGCTGCTGGAAACACCATATATTTT.

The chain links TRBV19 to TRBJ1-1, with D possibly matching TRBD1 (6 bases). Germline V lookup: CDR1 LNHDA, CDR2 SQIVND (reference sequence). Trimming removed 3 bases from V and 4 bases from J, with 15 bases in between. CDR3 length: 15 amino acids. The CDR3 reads CASSMNIQGITEAFF. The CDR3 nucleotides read TGTGCCAGTAGTATGAACATCCAGGGGATCACTGAAGCTTTCTTT.

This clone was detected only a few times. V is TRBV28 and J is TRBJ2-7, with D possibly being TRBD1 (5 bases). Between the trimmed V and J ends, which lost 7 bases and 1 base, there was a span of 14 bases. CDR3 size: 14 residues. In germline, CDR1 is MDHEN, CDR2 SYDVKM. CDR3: CASTHFRDSYEQYF. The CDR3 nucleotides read TGTGCCAGCACACACTTCAGGGATTCCTACGAGCAGTACTTC.

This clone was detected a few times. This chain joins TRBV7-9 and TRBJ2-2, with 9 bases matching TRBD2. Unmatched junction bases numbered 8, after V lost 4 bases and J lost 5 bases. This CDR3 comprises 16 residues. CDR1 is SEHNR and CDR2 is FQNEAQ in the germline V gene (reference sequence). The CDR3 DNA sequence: TGTGCCAGCAGCTCCCTTAGCGGGAGAACAACCGGGGAGCTGTTTTTT. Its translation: CASSSLSGRTTGELFF.